This T cell receptor (beta chain) was recovered during a study of T cell clusters in autoimmune cytopenias. TRB was amplified from 250 ng of peripheral blood genomic DNA per sample. Multiplex touch-down PCR amplified TRB using TRB-A and TRB-B pools in one tube. Each CDR3 protein gets one entry in TCRdb, which reprocessed the multiplex PCR reads and gives no DNA. This table lists 10,000 to 15,000 distinct CDR3 sequences. There are 15 residues in the CDR3. Germline CDR1 is SGHNT and CDR2 is YYREEE (reference sequence). These data were also reused for a study on T cell repertoires in aging, cancer and after chemotherapy. In that study: Healthy donor repertoires were recorded over several months to years and showed clear clonal overlap.

This rearrangement joins TRBV5-4 to TRBJ2-3; without DNA, the TCRdb call of TRBD1 cannot be checked. Material: peripheral blood. The receptor's source is a human donor in good health. The CDR3 here is CASSPGQPAGDTQYF. Supplemented by reference TRBV5-4 and TRBJ2-3, the full variable domain reads ETGVTQSPTHLIKTRGQQVTLRCSSQSGHNTVSWYQQALGQGPQFIFQYYREEENGRGNFPPRFSGLQFPNYSSELNVNALELDDSALYLCASSPGQPAGDTQYFGPGTRLTVL.